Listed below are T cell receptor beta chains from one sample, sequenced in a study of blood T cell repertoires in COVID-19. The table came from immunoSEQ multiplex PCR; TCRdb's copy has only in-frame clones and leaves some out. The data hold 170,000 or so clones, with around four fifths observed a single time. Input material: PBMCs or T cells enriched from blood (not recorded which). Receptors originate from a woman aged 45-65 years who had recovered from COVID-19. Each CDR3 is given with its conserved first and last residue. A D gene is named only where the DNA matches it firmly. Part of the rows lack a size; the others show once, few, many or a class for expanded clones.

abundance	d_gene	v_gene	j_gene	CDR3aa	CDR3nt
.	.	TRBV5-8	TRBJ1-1	CASSLAWGGTEAFF	TGTGCCAGCAGCTTAGCCTGGGGGGGCACTGAAGCTTTCTTT
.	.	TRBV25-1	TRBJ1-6	CASSLDRNSPLHF	TGTGCCAGCAGTCTGGACAGAAATTCACCCCTCCACTTT
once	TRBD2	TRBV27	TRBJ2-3	CASSIRGLAGGDTQYF	TGTGCCAGCAGTATCCGGGGACTAGCGGGAGGAGATACGCAGTATTTT
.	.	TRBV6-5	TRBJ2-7	CASSPRGAYEQYF	TGTGCCAGCAGTCCCCGAGGAGCCTACGAGCAGTACTTC
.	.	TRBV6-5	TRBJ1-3	CASSNRYSGNTIYF	TGTGCCAGCAGTAACAGATACTCTGGAAACACCATATATTTT
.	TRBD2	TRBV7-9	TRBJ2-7	CASSLGLSGNSYEQYF	TGTGCCAGCAGCTTAGGACTAAGCGGGAACTCCTACGAGCAGTACTTC
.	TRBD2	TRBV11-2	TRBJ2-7	CASSPTTASGSYEQYF	TGTGCCAGCAGCCCCACCACGGCTAGCGGGAGTTACGAGCAGTACTTC
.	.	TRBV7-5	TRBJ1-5	CAPRVRTGGFSNQPQHF	TGTGCCCCAAGGGTCAGGACAGGGGGCTTTAGCAATCAGCCCCAGCATTTT
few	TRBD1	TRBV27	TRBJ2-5	CASSRQGSGTQYF	TGTGCCAGCAGTAGACAGGGCTCGGGGACCCAGTACTTC
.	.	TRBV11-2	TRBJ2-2	CASSLVGGTIHTGELFF	TGTGCCAGCAGCTTAGTGGGCGGGACCATACACACCGGGGAGCTGTTTTTT
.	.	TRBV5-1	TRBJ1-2	CASSLGTGTPYGYTF	TGCGCCAGCAGCTTGGGGACGGGGACACCCTATGGCTACACCTTC
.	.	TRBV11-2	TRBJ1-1	CASSLDLANTEAFF	TGTGCCAGCAGCTTAGATCTAGCGAACACTGAAGCTTTCTTT